This is a list of T cell receptor beta chains from one sample in a study of STAT5B mutations in CD4+ large granular lymphocyte leukemia. Measured with immunoSEQ multiplex PCR; TCRdb has only the in-frame clones, and not every one. The profile shows 20,000 to 25,000 clones, about 79% of them singletons. Sequences were obtained from CD4+ T cells from blood buffy coats. The receptors stem from a human donor in good health. The CDR3 runs from the conserved cysteine through the conserved F or W. The D gene is left open where the match is weak. A clone size is listed for some rows: how often the clone was seen (once, few, many), or a class if it is expanded.

CDR3 DNA	CDR3 protein	clone size	V gene	D gene	J gene
TGTGCCAGTAAGATGTGGACAGCAACTAATGAAAAACTGTTTTTT	CASKMWTATNEKLFF	.	TRBV19	.	TRBJ1-4
TGTGCCAGCAGCTACCCCGCCGGCCGTAGCAATCAGCCCCAGCATTTT	CASSYPAGRSNQPQHF	.	TRBV5-8	.	TRBJ1-5
TGTGCCAGCAGTGAATGGGGACAGGGTTCTGAAGCTTTCTTT	CASSEWGQGSEAFF	.	TRBV6-1	TRBD1	TRBJ1-1
TGTGCCAGCAGCTTATATAGCGTTCAAGAGACCCAGTACTTC	CASSLYSVQETQYF	.	TRBV7-8	.	TRBJ2-5
TGTGCCAGCAGTGAAGCAAGCTCGGGAAGGCCCGGGGAGCTGTTTTTT	CASSEASSGRPGELFF	.	TRBV6-1	.	TRBJ2-2
TGTGCCAGCAGTTACCCGGTCGGGTATGGGTCCCACGAGCAGTACTTC	CASSYPVGYGSHEQYF	.	TRBV6-5	.	TRBJ2-7
TGTGCCAGCACCACGGGTGGGGGTAGCAATCAGCCCCAGCATTTT	CASTTGGGSNQPQHF	.	TRBV28	.	TRBJ1-5
TGTGCCAGCAGCTCCCCCCGGGTGGGCGGGAGTGCCTACGAGCAGTACTTC	CASSSPRVGGSAYEQYF	.	TRBV7-9	TRBD2	TRBJ2-7
TGTGCCAGCAGCTTAGTGGCTAGCGGGATCAATGAGCAGTTCTTC	CASSLVASGINEQFF	.	TRBV11-3	TRBD2	TRBJ2-1
TGTGCCAGCAGTTTTGATCTGGCCAGCTCCTACGAGCAGTACTTC	CASSFDLASSYEQYF	.	TRBV27	.	TRBJ2-7
TGTGCCAGCAGTTACGATGGGGTAATGAACACTGAAGCTTTCTTT	CASSYDGVMNTEAFF	.	TRBV6-5	.	TRBJ1-1
TGTGCCAGCAGTTTTGTTCGGGGGCACGAAGCTTTCTTT	CASSFVRGHEAFF	.	TRBV27	.	TRBJ1-1
TGTGCCAGCAGCCAGACTAGCGGCACAGATACGCAGTATTTT	CASSQTSGTDTQYF	few	TRBV7-8	TRBD2	TRBJ2-3
TGCGCCAGCAGTGAGTCAGGGGCGAACACCGGGGAGCTGTTTTTT	CASSESGANTGELFF	.	TRBV10-1	.	TRBJ2-2
TGTGCCAGCAGCTTAGGAGGTCAGGGGTGGGAGACCCAGTACTTC	CASSLGGQGWETQYF	.	TRBV7-2	.	TRBJ2-5
TGTGCCAGCGGGGGACAGGGGTGGGAGCAGTACTTC	CASGGQGWEQYF	.	TRBV5-8	TRBD1	TRBJ2-7
TGTGCCAGCAAGGGGACAGGGTTCCTCGAGCAGTACTTC	CASKGTGFLEQYF	.	TRBV6-5	TRBD1	TRBJ2-7
TGCGCCAGCACTACCGGACTAGCGGGGGGAGTAGTGGGACGCACAGATACGCAGTATTTT	CASTTGLAGGVVGRTDTQYF	once	TRBV5-1	TRBD2	TRBJ2-3
TGTGCCAGCAGTTACTCGGGACAGGCGGTCACTGAAGCTTTCTTT	CASSYSGQAVTEAFF	.	TRBV6-5	TRBD1	TRBJ1-1
TGTGCCAGCACAAAACCGGGACAGCATAATGAGCAGTTCTTC	CASTKPGQHNEQFF	.	TRBV5-6	TRBD1	TRBJ2-1
TGTGCCAGCAGCGCCGGGACAGTTGATGGCTACACCTTC	CASSAGTVDGYTF	.	TRBV2	TRBD1	TRBJ1-2
TGTGCCAGCAGTTTGGGGGTGGGAGACCTGCCGTACGAGCAGTACTTC	CASSLGVGDLPYEQYF	.	TRBV27	.	TRBJ2-7
TGCGCCAGCAGCCCCTCGGCCCTCGAGCCCCAGCATTTT	CASSPSALEPQHF	.	TRBV10-1	.	TRBJ1-5
TGCGCCAGCATGAAGGCTAGCGGGGCCTCCTACAATGAGCAGTTCTTC	CASMKASGASYNEQFF	.	TRBV5-1	TRBD2	TRBJ2-1
TGTGCCAGCCAGGGGGACAGGGGCTACGAGACCCAGTACTTC	CASQGDRGYETQYF	.	TRBV2	TRBD1	TRBJ2-5
TGTGCCAGCAGTTCGTCCGTGCGAGGGCCGAGGAATGAGCAGTTCTTC	CASSSSVRGPRNEQFF	.	TRBV6-6	.	TRBJ2-1
TGTGCCAGCAGCAACGGAGCCCATCAGCCCCAGCATTTT	CASSNGAHQPQHF	.	TRBV6-1	.	TRBJ1-5
TGCGCCAGCAGCTTGTTATCGATCTCGGAGGCTTTCTTT	CASSLLSISEAFF	.	TRBV5-1	.	TRBJ1-1
TGTGCCAGCCAGGGACTAGCGGATAACTACGAGCAGTACTTC	CASQGLADNYEQYF	.	TRBV27	TRBD2	TRBJ2-7
TGTGCCAGCAGCAAAGCGGGCCCGGAGAATGAGCAGTTCTTC	CASSKAGPENEQFF	.	TRBV21-1	.	TRBJ2-1
TGCGCCAGCAGCCATTACAATGAGCAGTTCTTC	CASSHYNEQFF	.	TRBV4-1	.	TRBJ2-1
TGCGCCAGCAGCGACGGAACGAACACTGAAGCTTTCTTT	CASSDGTNTEAFF	.	TRBV10-1	.	TRBJ1-1
TGTGCCAGCAGCATCGGGACTAGCCGTGGGAACGAGCAGTACTTC	CASSIGTSRGNEQYF	.	TRBV7-2	TRBD2	TRBJ2-7
TGTGCCAGCAGCGAGGGAAACCCCTACAATGAGCAGTTCTTC	CASSEGNPYNEQFF	.	TRBV9	.	TRBJ2-1
TGTGCCAGCAGCAGGACTAGCGGGAGGGGGACCCAGTACTTC	CASSRTSGRGTQYF	.	TRBV2	TRBD2	TRBJ2-5
TGTGCCAGCAGCTTAGGGCCCCTGGGCGGGAGGTTGTACGAGCAGTACTTC	CASSLGPLGGRLYEQYF	.	TRBV11-2	TRBD2	TRBJ2-7
TGCGCCAGCAGCCTGGGACTAGCCTCCAATGAGCAGTTCTTC	CASSLGLASNEQFF	.	TRBV5-1	TRBD2	TRBJ2-1
TGTGCCAGCAGTGTGGACAGTGGAAACACCATATATTTT	CASSVDSGNTIYF	.	TRBV2	.	TRBJ1-3
TGTGCCAGCAGTTTATTGGGAAACTATGGCTACACCTTC	CASSLLGNYGYTF	once	TRBV28	.	TRBJ1-2
TGTGCCAGCAGCTTCCGGGACAGGGGTGGAAACACCATATATTTT	CASSFRDRGGNTIYF	.	TRBV6-6	TRBD1	TRBJ1-3
TGTGCCAGCTCCGGAGAGGACGAGCAGTACTTC	CASSGEDEQYF	once	TRBV18	.	TRBJ2-7
TGTGCCAGCAGCGTAGGTGGGTTTTGGGGCGTCGGCAATGAGCAGTTCTTC	CASSVGGFWGVGNEQFF	few	TRBV9	.	TRBJ2-1
TGTGCCAGCAGAACCGGGACCGTCAACTATGGCTACACCTTC	CASRTGTVNYGYTF	.	TRBV6-5	.	TRBJ1-2
TGTGCCAGCTCACTTCGGTTCGCGGGAGCCGGGGAGCTGTTTTTT	CASSLRFAGAGELFF	few	TRBV18	TRBD2	TRBJ2-2
TGTGCCAGCAGTTATCAGGGGAGTCACTCTGGGGCCAACGTCCTGACTTTC	CASSYQGSHSGANVLTF	.	TRBV11-3	.	TRBJ2-6
TGCGCCAGCAGCTTGGAGGTAGGATTGAACACTGAAGCTTTCTTT	CASSLEVGLNTEAFF	.	TRBV5-1	.	TRBJ1-1
TGTGCCAGCAGTGCCTCGGAATTCGCCACCGGGGAGCTGTTTTTT	CASSASEFATGELFF	.	TRBV2	.	TRBJ2-2
TGTGCCAGCAGCTTAGAGGGGACCCAGGGGGAGTACTTC	CASSLEGTQGEYF	.	TRBV11-2	TRBD1	TRBJ2-7
TGTGCCAGCAGCCAGATGTCCGGGATATACTACAATGAGCAGTTCTTC	CASSQMSGIYYNEQFF	.	TRBV7-8	.	TRBJ2-1
TGTGCCATCAGTGAAGCTTCCTACGAGCAGTACTTC	CAISEASYEQYF	.	TRBV10-3	.	TRBJ2-7
TGCGCCAGCAGCCCGGAACAGGGTAGGACCGAGCAGTACTTC	CASSPEQGRTEQYF	.	TRBV5-1	.	TRBJ2-7
TGTGCCAGTAGCCCTCAAAGGACTAGCAAGGATACGCAGTATTTT	CASSPQRTSKDTQYF	.	TRBV19	TRBD2	TRBJ2-3
TGTGCCATCAGAGACCTAGAGGGACAAGAGACCCAGTACTTC	CAIRDLEGQETQYF	.	TRBV10-3	.	TRBJ2-5
TGTGCCAGCAGCTTAACCCCGACGGTTCGAGGGACTGAAGCTTTCTTT	CASSLTPTVRGTEAFF	few	TRBV7-9	.	TRBJ1-1
TGTGCCTGGAGTGTAACAGGAGCGAACACTGAAGCTTTCTTT	CAWSVTGANTEAFF	.	TRBV30	.	TRBJ1-1
TGTGCCAGCAGTGATGAGGGTAGATTCTACAATGAGCAGTTCTTC	CASSDEGRFYNEQFF	.	TRBV6-1	.	TRBJ2-1